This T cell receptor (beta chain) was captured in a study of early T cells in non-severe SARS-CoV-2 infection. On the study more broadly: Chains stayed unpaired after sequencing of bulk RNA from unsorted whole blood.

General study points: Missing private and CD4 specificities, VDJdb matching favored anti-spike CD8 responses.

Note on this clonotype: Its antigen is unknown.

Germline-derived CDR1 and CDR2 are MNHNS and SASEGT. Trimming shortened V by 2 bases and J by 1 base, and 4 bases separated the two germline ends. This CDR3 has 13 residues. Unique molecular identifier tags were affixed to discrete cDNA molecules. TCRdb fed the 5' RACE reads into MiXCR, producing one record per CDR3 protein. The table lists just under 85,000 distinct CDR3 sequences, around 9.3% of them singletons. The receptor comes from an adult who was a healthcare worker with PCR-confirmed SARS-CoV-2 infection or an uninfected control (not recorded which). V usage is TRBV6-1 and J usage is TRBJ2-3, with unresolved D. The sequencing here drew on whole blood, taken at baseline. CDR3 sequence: CASSELGTDTQYF. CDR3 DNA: TGTGCCAGCAGTGAATTGGGCACAGATACGCAGTATTTT.